The source of this T cell receptor (beta chain) is a study of CD8+ T cells in alopecia areata. Extracted RNA was reverse transcribed into cDNA, the sequencing template. Method: immunoSEQ multiplex PCR; TCRdb's copy keeps in-frame clones and lacks some. The repertoire holds some 110,000 clones, with about 61% as singletons. General observations from the study: In lesional scalp, particularly from alopecia totalis/universalis, clonality was higher than in normal scalp.

The V end lost 0 bases, the J end lost 5 bases, and 13 bases lay between the germline ends. Germline V lookup: CDR1 MNHEY, CDR2 SVGAGI. There are 15 residues in the CDR3. Described treatment: oral pan-JAK inhibitor, 5-10 mg twice daily. In alopecia areata patients, both lesional scalp punch biopsies and peripheral blood were collected. Comments on this clone: The antigen is undetermined.

Sequencing was performed on CD8+ T cells sorted from blood, taken at week 4, from a patient treated with tofacitinib. The chain uses TRBV6-5 and TRBJ1-2; D possibly corresponds to TRBD1 (6 bases). The origin of this receptor is a human donor with alopecia areata. The CDR3 here is CASSYSPGHPYGYTF. For the CDR3, the DNA is TGTGCCAGCAGTTACTCCCCGGGACATCCGTATGGCTACACCTTC.